The 31 T cell receptor beta chains given below trace back to one sample, sequenced in a study of blood T cell repertoires in COVID-19. TCRdb's table, derived via immunoSEQ multiplex PCR, lists solely in-frame clones and lacks some. The sample carries some 260,000 clones, around nine tenths recorded once. Material: PBMCs or T cells enriched from blood (not recorded which). The receptors come from a man aged 40-49 years who had recovered from COVID-19.

The V gene is TRBV27, the J gene TRBJ2-1; 11 bases fit TRBD1. V trimming: 2 bases; J trimming: 2 bases; junction bases outside the gene matches: 5. CDR3 length: 17 residues. Germline CDR1 MNHEY, CDR2 SMNVEV (reference sequence). The DNA of the CDR3 is TGTGCCAGCAGTTTAGAGCCGGGACAGGGGGCCTACAATGAGCAGTTCTTC. This codes for CASSLEPGQGAYNEQFF.

The V gene is TRBV7-3, the J gene TRBJ2-7, with 9 bases that match TRBD1. Trimming at V came to 4 bases and at J to 4 bases, leaving 2 bases not matched to a gene. Germline V gene data show CDR1 as SGHTA and CDR2 as FQGTGA. This CDR3 has 13 residues. The DNA for the CDR3 is TGTGCCAGCAGCTCGGACAGGGGTTACGAGCAGTACTTC. As protein: CASSSDRGYEQYF.

This chain connects TRBV27 to TRBJ1-5, with TRBD1 matching over 9 bases. The CDR3 runs to 14 residues. Germline V gene data show CDR1 as MNHEY and CDR2 as SMNVEV (reference sequence). The V segment lost 7 bases and the J segment 5 bases; nucleotides outside the gene matches: 6. This chain's CDR3 is CASTRRDRDQPQHF. CDR3 nucleotide sequence: TGTGCCAGCACCCGCCGGGACAGGGATCAGCCCCAGCATTTT.

The gene calls are TRBV6-5 and TRBJ2-7; the match to TRBD2 covers 10 bases. CDR1 MNHEY and CDR2 SVGAGI come from the germline V gene. There are 14 residues in the CDR3. The junction had 7 bases not matched to a gene; V was cut back by 6 bases and J by 5 bases. CDR3 coding DNA: TGTGCCAGCAGACCTAGCGGGAGAAAGCACGAGCAGTACTTC. Its protein is CASRPSGRKHEQYF.

The V gene is TRBV10-3, the J gene TRBJ2-7; 14 bases fit TRBD2. The CDR3 is made up of 16 amino acids. Trimming at V came to 9 bases and at J to 2 bases, leaving 9 bases not matched to a gene. Germline CDR1 and CDR2: ENHRY and SYGVKD. The CDR3 region has the DNA TGTGCCATGGGACTAGCGGGAGAAAGAGGGACCTACGAGCAGTACTTC. Protein sequence: CAMGLAGERGTYEQYF.

The chain employs TRBV7-2 and TRBJ1-4, with no clear D. CDR3 length: 14 residues. Looked up from germline, CDR1 is SGHTA and CDR2 is FQGNSA. V dropped 8 bases and J dropped 5 bases, with 15 bases sitting between them. This CDR3 is CASSLGETNEKLFF. The CDR3 DNA reads TGTGCCAGCTCCCTTGGGGAGACCAATGAAAAACTGTTTTTT. Based on the CDR3 plus reference TRBV7-2 and TRBJ1-4, the full variable domain is GAGVSQSPSNKVTEKGKDVELRCDPISGHTALYWYRQSLGQGLEFLIYFQGNSAPDKSGLPSDRFSAERTGGSVSTLTIQRTQQEDSAVYLCASSLGETNEKLFFGSGTQLSVL.

The chain has TRBV7-8 and TRBJ2-1; D is possibly TRBD1 (5 bases). CDR3 length: 15 residues. V was cut by 0 bases and J by 6 bases, with 12 bases left in between. From germline, CDR1 is SGHVS and CDR2 FQNEAQ. For the CDR3, the DNA is TGTGCCAGCAGCTTAGCGGGGCCGGTTCTCAATGAGCAGTTCTTC. Residues: CASSLAGPVLNEQFF.

V gene TRBV19 combines with J gene TRBJ2-7; 14 bases agree with TRBD2. Germline V gene sequence: CDR1 LNHDA, CDR2 SQIVND (reference sequence). Germline trimming cut 5 bases from V and 5 bases from J; bases unmatched to any gene: 11. The CDR3 covers 17 residues. This chain's CDR3 is CASSPEGTSGSLHEQYF. As DNA, the CDR3 is TGTGCCAGTAGTCCCGAGGGGACTAGCGGGAGTCTCCACGAGCAGTACTTC. The variable domain in full, with the rest retrieved from reference TRBV19 and TRBJ2-7, is DGGITQSPKYLFRKEGQNVTLSCEQNLNHDAMYWYRQDPGQGLRLIYYSQIVNDFQKGDIAEGYSVSREKKESFPLTVTSAQKNPTAFYLCASSPEGTSGSLHEQYFGPGTRLTVT.

The chain links TRBV19 to TRBJ1-6; 11 bases match TRBD1. CDR3 size: 16 residues. Germline V gives CDR1 LNHDA, CDR2 SQIVND (reference sequence). Trimming took 5 bases from V and 10 from J; bases not matched to a gene: 10. The CDR3 DNA reads as TGTGCCAGTAGTGTAACCGGACAGGGGGCTGGATCACCCCTCCACTTT. Its translation: CASSVTGQGAGSPLHF. Complete variable domain (other parts from reference TRBV19 and TRBJ1-6): DGGITQSPKYLFRKEGQNVTLSCEQNLNHDAMYWYRQDPGQGLRLIYYSQIVNDFQKGDIAEGYSVSREKKESFPLTVTSAQKNPTAFYLCASSVTGQGAGSPLHFGNGTRLTVT.

The rearrangement uses TRBV9 and TRBJ2-5; D possibly corresponds to TRBD1 (6 bases). Trimming cost V 3 bases and J 7 bases, with 22 bases left between them. This CDR3 region has 16 residues. Germline V CDR1 and CDR2: SGDLS, YYNGEE. The CDR3 protein is CASSGTGTLSTATQYF. The CDR3 bases are TGTGCCAGCAGCGGAACCGGGACACTCTCTACTGCGACCCAGTACTTC.

The count of this clone is one. The chain recombines TRBV23-1 with TRBJ1-1; the D is unclear. TRBV23-1 is an ORF, with its function uncertain. Trimming removed 6 bases at V and 4 bases at J, with 21 bases between. The CDR3 spans 16 residues. CDR3 bases: TGCGCCAGCAGGAAGGGCGAGGGAACGCACGTCACTGAAGCTTTCTTT. Its protein is CASRKGEGTHVTEAFF.

This clone showed up just a few times. The DNA for the CDR3 is TGTGCCTGGAGTGTATCCTACCGGGACAGACTTTGGGGGGAGCAGTACTTC. Amino acid sequence: CAWSVSYRDRLWGEQYF. The gene calls are TRBV30 and TRBJ2-7; TRBD1 agrees at 7 bases. The germline gives CDR1 GTSNPN, CDR2 SVGIG (reference sequence). This CDR3 spans 17 amino acids. The junction had 18 bases not matched to a gene; V was cut back by 0 bases and J by 7 bases.

The chain recombines TRBV27 with TRBJ2-3, with 10 nucleotides matching TRBD1. V shed 2 bases, J shed 13 bases, and the junction held 6 bases outside the gene matches. Germline loops: CDR1 MNHEY, CDR2 SMNVEV (reference sequence). This CDR3 is built from 13 residues. As DNA, the CDR3 is TGTGCCAGCAGTTTACGTGGGACAGGGGACGAGTATTTT. Amino acid sequence: CASSLRGTGDEYF.

The chain uses TRBV28 and TRBJ1-3; D remains unclear. Per the germline V gene, CDR1 is MDHEN and CDR2 is SYDVKM. The CDR3 totals 11 residues. V lost 5 bases to trimming and J lost 5 bases, with 4 bases between them. CDR3: CASSLRNTIYF. DNA for the CDR3: TGTGCCAGCAGTCTTCGAAACACCATATATTTT.

The rearrangement uses TRBV19 and TRBJ2-7; 10 bases are shared with TRBD2. This CDR3 contains 14 residues. V shed 0 bases, J shed 6 bases, and the junction held 2 bases outside the gene matches. Germline V CDR1 and CDR2: LNHDA, SQIVND (reference sequence). The CDR3 sequence is CASSIELAGLEQYF. The DNA for the CDR3 is TGTGCCAGTAGTATAGAACTAGCGGGGCTCGAGCAGTACTTC.

The chain couples TRBV30 to TRBJ1-2; D gene ambiguous. The germline V gene encodes CDR1 GTSNPN and CDR2 SVGIG (reference sequence). Trimming stripped 4 bases from V and 8 bases from J, with 14 bases between. The CDR3 consists of 12 residues. The CDR3 protein is CAWNSSPSGYTF. CDR3 nucleotide sequence: TGTGCCTGGAACAGCAGCCCCTCGGGCTACACCTTC.

J is TRBJ1-5 and V is TRBV9; TRBD1 is a possible D gene (5 bases). Germline-derived CDR1 and CDR2 are SGDLS and YYNGEE. There are 16 residues in the CDR3. Trimming removed 3 bases at V and 1 base at J, with 14 bases between. The CDR3 here is CASSESQGGSNQPQHF. The DNA of the CDR3 is TGTGCCAGCAGCGAGAGCCAGGGAGGGAGCAATCAGCCCCAGCATTTT.

The genes are TRBV12-5 and TRBJ2-5, with D perhaps TRBD2 (6 bases). From germline, CDR1 is LGHNT and CDR2 FRNRAP. The germline V and J ends were trimmed by 7 bases and 4 bases, with 16 bases remaining between them. CDR3 length: 14 residues. The CDR3 here is CASARAGGRETQYF. DNA of the CDR3: TGTGCTAGTGCCCGAGCTGGGGGGAGAGAGACCCAGTACTTC.

This chain uses TRBV4-1 with TRBJ2-1, with 9 nucleotides matching TRBD2. This CDR3 has 14 residues. The germline V gene encodes CDR1 MGHRA and CDR2 YSYEKL. Trimming removed 3 bases from V and 5 bases from J; junction bases left unmatched: 2. CDR3 in DNA: TGCGCCAGCAGCCATAGCGGGAGACACAATGAGCAGTTCTTC. Protein product: CASSHSGRHNEQFF.

The V call is TRBV10-3, the J call TRBJ1-1, with TRBD1 matching over 8 bases. This CDR3 is 15 amino acids long. Germline values: CDR1 ENHRY, CDR2 SYGVKD. The J segment lost 1 base and the V segment lost 3 bases, leaving 4 bases of the junction unmatched. The CDR3 is CAISEGTGWNTEAFF. DNA for the CDR3: TGTGCCATCAGTGAAGGGACAGGATGGAACACTGAAGCTTTCTTT.

The chain combines TRBV5-1 with TRBJ2-5, with 7 bases aligning to TRBD1. The length of the CDR3 is 13 residues. V was clipped by 7 bases and J by 0 bases; unmatched bases: 3. Per the germline V gene, CDR1 is SGHRS and CDR2 is YFSETQ. CDR3 region: CASGQVDQETQYF. The CDR3 DNA reads TGCGCCAGCGGACAGGTAGACCAAGAGACCCAGTACTTC.

V and J are TRBV19 and TRBJ1-1; 7 bases line up with TRBD1. CDR3 length: 18 amino acids. Trimming cost V 5 bases and J 0 bases; bases outside gene matches: 15. The V gene's germline CDR1 is LNHDA and CDR2 SQIVND (reference sequence). CDR3 in amino acids: CASSVQKIQGYLNTEAFF. The CDR3 DNA follows: TGTGCCAGTAGTGTCCAGAAGATACAGGGGTATTTGAACACTGAAGCTTTCTTT. Using reference TRBV19 and TRBJ1-1 for the parts outside the CDR3, the full variable domain is DGGITQSPKYLFRKEGQNVTLSCEQNLNHDAMYWYRQDPGQGLRLIYYSQIVNDFQKGDIAEGYSVSREKKESFPLTVTSAQKNPTAFYLCASSVQKIQGYLNTEAFFGQGTRLTVV.

The chain has TRBV5-4 and TRBJ2-1; TRBD1 matches 7 bases. Germline assignment: CDR1 SGHNT and CDR2 YYREEE (reference sequence). V was pared by 0 bases and J by 6 bases, with 9 bases of the junction left unmatched. The CDR3 contains 16 residues. As DNA, the CDR3 is TGTGCCAGCAGCTTGGGACCGGGACAGTACTCCAATGAGCAGTTCTTC. It codes for CASSLGPGQYSNEQFF.

The sample holds one count of this clone. The chain carries TRBV5-5 and TRBJ2-7; D gene uncertain. CDR3 size: 14 residues. V gave up 4 bases and J gave up 0 bases, with 11 bases separating them. Germline-derived CDR1 and CDR2 are SGHKS and YYEKEE (reference sequence). This CDR3 reads CASSQQHGSYEQYF. The CDR3 DNA follows: TGTGCCAGCAGCCAACAGCACGGCTCCTACGAGCAGTACTTC.

This clone was recorded once. V and J are TRBV3-1 (or the pseudogene TRBV3-2) and TRBJ1-5; D perhaps matches TRBD1 (5 bases). Trimming pared 0 bases from V and 0 bases from J, leaving 15 bases between. The CDR3 contains 18 residues. CDR1 LGHDT and CDR2 YNNKEL come from the germline V gene (reference sequence). CDR3 in amino acids: CASSQDGGGGYSNQPQHF. The CDR3 nucleotides read TGTGCCAGCAGCCAAGATGGGGGAGGAGGCTATAGCAATCAGCCCCAGCATTTT.

The chain joins TRBV4-1 to TRBJ2-1; D not resolved. The CDR3 contains 18 residues. Germline CDR1 and CDR2: MGHRA and YSYEKL. The V end lost 0 bases, the J end lost 0 bases, and 15 bases lay between the germline ends. The CDR3 here is CASSQDPWQSPSYNEQFF. The CDR3 DNA follows: TGCGCCAGCAGCCAAGATCCGTGGCAGTCCCCCTCCTACAATGAGCAGTTCTTC.

This chain connects TRBV4-2 to TRBJ2-2; TRBD2 aligns across 8 bases. Germline assignment: CDR1 LGHNA and CDR2 YNFKEQ. Losses at the gene ends were 0 bases for V and 8 bases for J; bases not matched to a gene: 8. This CDR3 spans 16 amino acids. The CDR3 coding sequence is TGTGCCAGCAGCCAAGATTACAGCGGGAGTCCTGGGGAGCTGTTTTTT. This gives the protein CASSQDYSGSPGELFF.

The rearrangement joins TRBV6-4 to TRBJ2-3, with D uncertain. The CDR3 has 13 residues. Germline values: CDR1 MRHNA, CDR2 SNTAGT. The V end was cut by 4 bases, the J end by 5 bases, with 10 bases between. In DNA, the CDR3 is TGTGCCAGCAGTGTGGAGTTAGGAGATACGCAGTATTTT. As protein: CASSVELGDTQYF.

The chain employs TRBV2 and TRBJ1-5; 9 bases are a match to TRBD1. After removal of 4 bases from V and 1 base from J, the junction contained 5 bases not matched to a gene. Germline CDR1 and CDR2: SNHLY and FYNNEI. This CDR3 is built from 16 residues. Written as DNA, the CDR3 is TGTGCCAGCAGTGTGACAGGGGGTTGGAGCAATCAGCCCCAGCATTTT. Its protein is CASSVTGGWSNQPQHF.

The chain uses TRBV9 and TRBJ1-4, with 7 positions matching TRBD1. CDR1 is SGDLS and CDR2 is YYNGEE in the germline V gene. V was pared by 3 bases and J by 8 bases, with 10 bases of the junction left unmatched. The CDR3 spans 15 residues. The DNA for the CDR3 is TGTGCCAGCAGCGCAGAAGACAGGGATGACGAAAAACTGTTTTTT. Protein product: CASSAEDRDDEKLFF.

Here the CDR3 reads CASSFLDRGWSYEQYF. The CDR3 DNA is TGTGCCAGCAGCTTCTTGGACAGGGGTTGGTCCTACGAGCAGTACTTC. V usage is TRBV7-8 and J usage is TRBJ2-7; TRBD1 matches 9 bases. Germline V lookup: CDR1 SGHVS, CDR2 FQNEAQ. This CDR3 is 16 amino acids long. Trimming cost V 3 bases and J 1 base; bases outside gene matches: 7.